Below, 9 T cell receptor beta chains from the same sample are listed, as sequenced in a study of molecular identifiers for immune sequencing clone quantification. TCRdb analysed the PCR reads with MiXCR anew, one entry per CDR3 protein. The sample includes over 600,000 distinct CDR3 sequences, about 20% of them seen just once. Material for sequencing was naive CD8+ T cells from blood, with Jurkat cell RNA spiked in. The sample's subset: FACS-sorted CD8+CD4-CCR7+CD45RA+ naive T cells. All receptors come from a human donor in good health. Some libraries in this study had Jurkat cell RNA spiked in.

Written as DNA, the CDR3 is TGTGCCAGCCCTAGAGAGACAACGGAAGCTTTCTTT. Its protein product is CASPRETTEAFF. The chain links TRBV6-4 to TRBJ1-1; D unresolved. The CDR3 spans 12 residues. Germline CDR1 MRHNA, CDR2 SNTAGT. V dropped 8 bases and J dropped 8 bases, with 15 bases sitting between them.

The table lists this clonotype with many counts. V usage is TRBV7-9 and J usage is TRBJ2-7, with 8 bases fitting TRBD2. Trimming at V came to 2 bases and at J to 0 bases, leaving 6 bases not matched to a gene. This CDR3 has 16 amino acids. Germline V gives CDR1 SEHNR, CDR2 FQNEAQ (reference sequence). The CDR3 region is CASSLFPSGYSYEQYF. The CDR3 nucleotides are TGTGCCAGCAGCTTATTTCCTAGCGGGTACTCCTACGAGCAGTACTTC.

This clonotype has more than one count but fewer than ten. J is TRBJ2-2 and V is TRBV20-1, with D uncertain. The CDR3 runs to 14 residues. Looked up from germline, CDR1 is DFQATT and CDR2 is SNEGSKA (reference sequence). The V end was cut by 0 bases, the J end by 1 base, with 6 bases between. DNA of the CDR3: TGCAGTGCTAGAGATCACGGGAACACCGGGGAGCTGTTTTTT. The encoded protein is CSARDHGNTGELFF.

This clonotype showed up many times. The chain is built from TRBV5-4 and TRBJ2-2; D is undetermined. With 3 bases removed from V and 0 bases from J, the gap between germline ends came to 9 bases. Germline CDR1 SGHNT, CDR2 YYREEE (reference sequence). This CDR3 has 15 amino acids. DNA for the CDR3: TGTGCCAGCAGCTCCGAAGCATCGAACACCGGGGAGCTGTTTTTT. This gives the protein CASSSEASNTGELFF.

This clonotype has ten or more counts. The V gene is TRBV4-1, the J gene TRBJ1-5; D possibly corresponds to TRBD1 (5 bases). The CDR3 loop spans 16 amino acids. Looked up from germline, CDR1 is MGHRA and CDR2 is YSYEKL. The V and J ends lost 4 bases and 0 bases respectively, with 13 bases between them. CDR3 sequence (DNA): TGCGCCAGCAGCCCAATGGGGACTCTTAGCAATCAGCCCCAGCATTTT. Translation gives CASSPMGTLSNQPQHF.

This clonotype was seen repeatedly, ten times or more. J is TRBJ2-7 and V is TRBV20-1, with 11 bases fitting TRBD2. CDR1 is DFQATT, CDR2 SNEGSKA, per germline (reference sequence). With V trimmed by 3 bases and J by 4 bases, 2 bases remained unmatched. This CDR3 has 13 amino acids. The CDR3 DNA follows: TGCAGTGCTAGGGTAGCGGGAGGGTACGAGCAGTACTTC. Its translation: CSARVAGGYEQYF.

The table lists this clonotype with many counts. This chain's CDR3 is CASSLGTERAGELFF. The DNA of the CDR3 is TGCGCCAGCAGCTTGGGGACAGAAAGAGCCGGGGAGCTGTTTTTT. The V and J genes are TRBV5-1 and TRBJ2-2, with a possible D match to TRBD1 (6 bases). Germline-derived CDR1 and CDR2 are SGHRS and YFSETQ. V lost 0 bases to trimming and J lost 6 bases, with 12 bases between them. There are 15 residues in the CDR3.

V usage is TRBV4-1 and J usage is TRBJ2-1, with D perhaps being TRBD1 or TRBD2 (5 bases each). The CDR3 covers 15 residues. Germline-derived CDR1 and CDR2 are MGHRA and YSYEKL. Trimming shortened V by 4 bases and J by 2 bases, and 12 bases separated the two germline ends. The CDR3 loop is CASSRVGGPYNEQFF. In DNA, the CDR3 is TGCGCCAGCAGCCGAGTTGGGGGTCCCTACAATGAGCAGTTCTTC.

Points on this clonotype: A read error may be the cause here, since a much bigger clone is one base away. The chain uses TRBV28 and TRBJ1-1; D is possibly TRBD1 (5 bases). The length of the CDR3 is 15 residues. Per germline, CDR1 MDHEN and CDR2 SYDVKM. The V end was cut by 3 bases, the J end by 5 bases, with 16 bases between. The CDR3 DNA reads as TGTGCCAGCAGTTTTCGGGGACTTCGAGGGACTGAAGCTTTCTTT. Translating it yields CASSFRGLRGTEAFF. The full variable domain, completed using reference TRBV28 and TRBJ1-1, is DVKVTQSSRYLVKRTGEKVFLECVQDMDHENMFWYRQDPGLGLRLIYFSYDVKMKEKGDIPEGYSVSREKKERFSLILESASTNQTSMYLCASSFRGLRGTEAFFGQGTRLTVV.